The source of this TCR beta chain is a study of beta chain features in type 1 diabetes (dated by TCRdb to between 2018 and 2020). A note on the overall study: Mean age, gender distribution, total cell number and subset yield were not different between patients and healthy donors. A total of over 95,000,000 sorted cells were examined across all samples, and RNA yield correlated strongly with the number of cells per subset. The study compared the TCRB repertoires of sorted circulating CD4+ T cell subsets in recently diagnosed type 1 diabetes patients with those in matched healthy donors. Naive and central memory subsets were obtained from all 30 or so donors, but regulatory and stem cell-like memory subsets were isolated from only 8 patients and roughly 8 healthy donors. Results the study describes overall, beyond this receptor: Because small numbers of individuals were included in the HLA sub-analyses, any influence of HLA type on TCRB rearrangement was left unresolved. At VDJ recombination sites, patients with type 1 diabetes made fewer insertions and deleted more nucleotides, a pattern implying thymic rearrangement abnormalities. Type 1 diabetes patients showed a moderate but significant shortening of TCRB CDR3 length in all four CD4+ subsets. Because cDNA rather than genomic DNA was sequenced, highly expressing activated cells could have been over-represented, although no difference in activation and CD3 levels was found between groups. Naive, central memory and regulatory TCRB repertoires appeared more similar among patients than among healthy donors. Shorter templates might have been favored by PCR, but patient and control samples were amplified and corrected together, so both groups would have been affected equally by any skew.

Each donor gave one peripheral blood draw, about 100 mL on average, collected into heparinised tubes. A BD FACSAria II and a panel including CD45RO, CCR7, CD25, CD127, CD95 and CD27 were used to sort naive, central memory, regulatory and stem cell-like memory CD4+ T cells. Purity was above 95% for every sorted population. Right away, PBMCs were isolated by Lymphoprep density gradient centrifugation and were stained directly, with no culture step. To minimize batch effects, samples were stained and sorted in pairs, one healthy donor with one patient per experiment. The entire isolated RNA was reverse transcribed using the High Capacity cDNA Reverse Transcription Kit, and thus expressed TCRB transcripts were sequenced. Naive, central memory and regulatory T cell samples underwent deep immunoSEQ sequencing, averaging about 3.5 million total reads per sample. After sorted cells were lysed in RLT buffer, RNA was extracted with DNase-treated RNeasy Micro or Mini kits, with the choice depending on cell number. To prevent cross-contamination, every cell subset was processed on its own, while patient and healthy donor samples were processed together. The immunoSEQ multiplex PCR was used to amplify TCRB sequences from cDNA, yielding 87-bp fragments that span the CDR3 region. Sequencing of the amplicons was done on the Illumina HiSeq platform. In the source study's methods: Synthetic template baselines were used to correct PCR bias computationally, reads within Hamming distance 2 were collapsed, and singletons that could not be merged were discarded. By aligning reads against IMGT, V, D and J genes, CDR3 length, and insertions or deletions at six rearrangement sites were assigned. Within each subset, clonotype counts were normalized to sorted cell number, and only after that were true diversity and Gini coefficients computed with the tcR R package. The overlap coefficient, calculated on TCRB nucleotide sequences, was used to quantify repertoire sharing. Out-of-frame TCRB sequences from naive cells were analyzed as a proxy for the pre-selection repertoire. Entries here come from immuneACCESS through TCRdb and include only in-frame sequences with V and J called. Some clones fail to appear in such tables; in the studies checked, an unresolved V gene covers under half of the shortfall, and the cause of the remainder is unknown. V and J calls and clone size are given by that table; D and trimming were obtained from the DNA. This sample holds a few hundred thousand clones; around 20% were observed only once. The ten top clones hold under 0.05% of the sample.

With respect to this clone: Its antigen is unknown. Base qualities are not recorded, but no much larger clone differs from it by a single base.

V ends up 4 bases short and J 5 bases short, with an unmatched junction base count of 1. The CDR3 runs 13 amino acids, cysteine and phenylalanine included. The read is trimmed to its CDR3 DNA, 39 bases read in frame from base 1. The CDR1 and CDR2 encoded by the germline V gene are SGHAT and FQNNGV. This receptor was obtained from a young woman in good health. The chain was built from TRBV11-2 and TRBJ2-4, with 8 bases in between that match TRBD1. What was sequenced was naive CD4+ T cells from blood. The cell subset or site label of this sample denotes: true naive CD4+ T cells. The nucleotides are TGTGCCAGCAGCTGGGGACAGGAAAACATTCAGTACTTC. The translation is CASSWGQENIQYF.